This T cell receptor beta chain derives from a study of radiation and T cells in renal cell carcinoma. Time point denoted: baseline pretreatment blood. The treatment was: 15 Gy SBRT to primary tumor, nephrectomy 4 weeks later. TCRdb's table, derived via immunoSEQ multiplex PCR, lists solely in-frame clones and lacks some. The sample consists of roughly 120,000 clones, around 80% of them appearing once. This clone was seen more than once but under ten times. The sequences come from blood, collected from a patient whose treatment included radiotherapy and nephrectomy. The clonotype was recovered from an older woman with renal cell carcinoma.

The CDR3 nucleotides are TGTGCCTGGGACAGGGATGAGAACACTGAAGCTTTCTTT. It specifies CAWDRDENTEAFF. The gene calls are TRBV30 and TRBJ1-1, with 7 bases that match TRBD1. Germline CDR1 reads GTSNPN; CDR2 reads SVGIG (reference sequence). V lost 5 bases to trimming and J lost 1 base; unmatched junction nucleotides: 4. The CDR3 totals 13 residues.